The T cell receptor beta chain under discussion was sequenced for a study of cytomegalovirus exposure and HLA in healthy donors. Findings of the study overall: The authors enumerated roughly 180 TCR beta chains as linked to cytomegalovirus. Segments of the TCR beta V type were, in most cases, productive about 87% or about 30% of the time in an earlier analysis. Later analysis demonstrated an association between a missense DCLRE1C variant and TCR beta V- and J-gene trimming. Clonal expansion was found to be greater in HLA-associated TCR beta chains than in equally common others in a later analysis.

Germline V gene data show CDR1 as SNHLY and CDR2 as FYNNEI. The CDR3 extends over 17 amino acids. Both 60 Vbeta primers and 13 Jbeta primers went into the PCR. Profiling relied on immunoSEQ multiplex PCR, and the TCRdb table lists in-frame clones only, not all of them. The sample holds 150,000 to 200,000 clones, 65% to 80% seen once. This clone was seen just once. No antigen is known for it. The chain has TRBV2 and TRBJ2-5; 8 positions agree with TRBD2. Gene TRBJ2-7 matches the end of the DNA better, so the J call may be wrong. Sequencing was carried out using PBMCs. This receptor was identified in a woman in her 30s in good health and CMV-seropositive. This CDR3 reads CASSGSGILGPLYEQYF. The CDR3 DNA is TGTGCCAGCAGCGGTAGCGGGATCCTGGGGCCTCTCTACGAGCAGTACTTC.